The 19 T cell receptor beta chains given below trace back to one sample, sequenced in a study of OX40 agonist ivuxolimab in advanced cancers. Here immunoSEQ multiplex PCR was the method, and the copy in TCRdb shows in-frame clones only, minus some. Here the sample spans tens of thousands of clones, approximately 83% being singletons. The source material was CD4+ or CD8+ T cells sorted from blood, sampled in a trial of the OX40 agonist ivuxolimab. These receptors originate from an adult with an advanced solid tumor such as melanoma, head and neck, liver or kidney cancer.

This clone has ten or more counts. The chain couples TRBV27 to TRBJ1-6; D is ambiguous. The V end was cut by 2 bases, the J end by 6 bases, with 11 bases between. From germline, CDR1 is MNHEY and CDR2 SMNVEV (reference sequence). This CDR3 is built from 15 residues. CDR3 nucleotides: TGTGCCAGCAGTTTACATGCACTCGGTAATTCACCCCTCCACTTT. The encoded protein is CASSLHALGNSPLHF.

The chain has TRBV2 and TRBJ2-5, with 7 bases that match TRBD1. V shed 6 bases, J shed 2 bases, and the junction held 6 bases outside the gene matches. This CDR3 region has 14 residues. In germline, CDR1 is SNHLY, CDR2 FYNNEI. In nucleotides, the CDR3 is TGTGCCAGCAGAACGGGACAGTATCAAGAGACCCAGTACTTC. Translated: CASRTGQYQETQYF.

The chain uses TRBV7-9 and TRBJ2-3, with TRBD1 as a possible D gene (6 bases). The germline CDR1 and CDR2 sequences are SEHNR and FQNEAQ (reference sequence). This CDR3 is 15 amino acids long. Deletions cut 4 bases from V and 6 bases from J, with 17 bases between. CDR3 nucleotides: TGTGCCAGCAGCTCCTCGGGACAAACTCCGGATACGCAGTATTTT. This encodes CASSSSGQTPDTQYF.

This chain connects TRBV7-9 to TRBJ2-3; 8 bases map to TRBD2. V lost 5 bases and J lost 6; bases outside the gene matches: 10. The germline gives CDR1 SEHNR, CDR2 FQNEAQ (reference sequence). The CDR3 consists of 15 residues. For the CDR3, the DNA is TGTGCCAGCAGCGGGTCGGCGGGAGGTGGCGATACGCAGTATTTT. This gives the protein CASSGSAGGGDTQYF.

V gene TRBV5-1 combines with J gene TRBJ2-3; TRBD1 or TRBD2 may be the D gene (6 bases each). This CDR3 has 15 residues. V was cut by 6 bases and J by 4 bases, with 18 bases left in between. The V gene's germline CDR1 is SGHRS and CDR2 YFSETQ. This CDR3 is CASKEEGPGADTQYF. CDR3 nucleotides: TGCGCCAGCAAGGAGGAGGGACCAGGGGCAGATACGCAGTATTTT.

This clone was detected only a few times. J is TRBJ1-2 and V is TRBV30; D not certain. The germline V gene has CDR1 GTSNPN and CDR2 SVGIG (reference sequence). V was clipped by 2 bases and J by 8 bases, with 12 bases between them. The CDR3 is made up of 12 amino acids. This chain's CDR3 is CAWSPRLSGYTF. The CDR3 DNA sequence: TGTGCCTGGAGTCCCCGTCTCAGCGGCTACACCTTC. The full variable domain, with the rest looked up from reference TRBV30 and TRBJ1-2, is SQTIHQWPATLVQPVGSPLSLECTVEGTSNPNLYWYRQAAGRGLQLLFYSVGIGQISSEVPQNLSASRPQDRQFILSSKKLLLSDSGFYLCAWSPRLSGYTFGSGTRLTVV.

This clone was counted once. This rearrangement joins TRBV30 to TRBJ1-6; perhaps TRBD1 as D (6 bases). Germline values: CDR1 GTSNPN, CDR2 SVGIG (reference sequence). The length of the CDR3 is 14 residues. Deletions cut 1 base from V and 6 bases from J, with 10 bases between. The CDR3 DNA reads TGTGCCTGGAGTGCGACAGGTGCTAATTCACCCCTCCACTTT. Amino acids: CAWSATGANSPLHF. The full variable domain, in which reference TRBV30 and TRBJ1-6 provide the parts outside the CDR3, is SQTIHQWPATLVQPVGSPLSLECTVEGTSNPNLYWYRQAAGRGLQLLFYSVGIGQISSEVPQNLSASRPQDRQFILSSKKLLLSDSGFYLCAWSATGANSPLHFGNGTRLTVT.

This rearrangement joins TRBV18 to TRBJ1-3; D might be TRBD1 (5 bases). V gave up 2 bases and J gave up 4 bases, with 9 bases separating them. Germline V gene lookup returns CDR1 KGHSH and CDR2 LQKENI. There are 14 residues in the CDR3. In nucleotides, the CDR3 is TGTGCCAGCTCACCAGATACAGGAGGAAACACCATATATTTT. Protein: CASSPDTGGNTIYF. Full variable domain (rest looked up from reference TRBV18 and TRBJ1-3): NAGVMQNPRHLVRRRGQEARLRCSPMKGHSHVYWYRQLPEEGLKFMVYLQKENIIDESGMPKERFSAEFPKEGPSILRIQQVVRGDSAAYFCASSPDTGGNTIYFGEGSWLTVV.

The chain recombines TRBV7-9 with TRBJ1-2; D is undetermined. Germline V gene lookup returns CDR1 SEHNR and CDR2 FQNEAQ (reference sequence). The CDR3 length is 13 residues. Trimming removed 5 bases from V and 7 bases from J, with 14 bases in between. DNA for the CDR3: TGTGCCAGCAGCCATACACACACTGGTGGCTACACCTTC. It yields the protein CASSHTHTGGYTF. The variable domain in full, with the rest retrieved from reference TRBV7-9 and TRBJ1-2, is DTGVSQNPRHKITKRGQNVTFRCDPISEHNRLYWYRQTLGQGPEFLTYFQNEAQLEKSRLLSDRFSAERPKGSFSTLEIQRTEQGDSAMYLCASSHTHTGGYTFGSGTRLTVV.

This clone has just a few counts. The chain employs TRBV4-1 and TRBJ2-5; D ambiguous. Trimming shortened V by 4 bases and J by 1 base, and 7 bases separated the two germline ends. This CDR3 region has 13 residues. Germline V gene data show CDR1 as MGHRA and CDR2 as YSYEKL. The CDR3 is CASSLSAQETQYF. The CDR3 DNA reads TGCGCCAGCAGCCTATCGGCCCAAGAGACCCAGTACTTC.

The genes are TRBV9 and TRBJ2-1; D is ambiguous. The V gene's germline CDR1 is SGDLS and CDR2 YYNGEE. The CDR3 runs to 15 residues. Trimming cost V 0 bases and J 0 bases, with 7 bases left between them. The CDR3 region is CASSVGASSYNEQFF. CDR3 nucleotide sequence: TGTGCCAGCAGCGTAGGGGCTAGCTCCTACAATGAGCAGTTCTTC.

The chain employs TRBV11-2 and TRBJ1-4, with no clear D. The ends were cut back, 1 base at V and 3 bases at J, with 15 bases in the middle. CDR1 SGHAT and CDR2 FQNNGV come from the germline V gene. The CDR3 extends over 17 amino acids. CDR3 loop: CASSLGAMGIPNEKLFF. In nucleotides, the CDR3 is TGTGCCAGCAGCTTAGGAGCCATGGGGATCCCTAATGAAAAACTGTTTTTT.

The J gene is TRBJ1-6, the V gene TRBV27; 8 nucleotides align to TRBD1. The CDR3 is made up of 15 amino acids. Germline CDR1 and CDR2: MNHEY and SMNVEV (reference sequence). Trimming at V came to 5 bases and at J to 7 bases, leaving 7 bases not matched to a gene. CDR3: CASSPLDRENSPLHF. The CDR3 region has the DNA TGTGCCAGCAGTCCATTGGACAGGGAAAATTCACCCCTCCACTTT.

The sample holds a few counts of this clone. The V and J genes are TRBV19 and TRBJ1-1, with TRBD1 matching over 7 bases. The CDR3 has 13 amino acids. CDR1 LNHDA and CDR2 SQIVND come from the germline V gene (reference sequence). J was trimmed by 0 bases and V by 8 bases; bases with no gene match: 3. Here the CDR3 DNA reads TGTGCCAGTCAGGGGGAAATGAACACTGAAGCTTTCTTT. This gives the protein CASQGEMNTEAFF.

J is TRBJ2-6 and V is TRBV30; no reliable D call. Deletions cut 5 bases from V and 1 base from J, with 9 bases between. Germline V gene lookup returns CDR1 GTSNPN and CDR2 SVGIG (reference sequence). The CDR3 covers 14 residues. For the CDR3, the DNA is TGTGCCTGGTCGGTTGGTTCTGGGGCCAACGTCCTGACTTTC. This sequence encodes CAWSVGSGANVLTF.

This chain joins TRBV7-2 and TRBJ1-1; perhaps TRBD1 as D (5 bases). The ends were cut back, 3 bases at V and 1 base at J, with 9 bases in the middle. This CDR3 spans 14 amino acids. Per the germline V gene, CDR1 is SGHTA and CDR2 is FQGNSA. The CDR3 nucleotides are TGTGCCAGCAGCTTTCAGGGTTGGAACACTGAAGCTTTCTTT. This translates into CASSFQGWNTEAFF.

The genes are TRBV5-6 and TRBJ1-5, with a possible D match to TRBD1 (5 bases). CDR1 is SGHDT, CDR2 YYEEEE, per germline. The CDR3 is 16 amino acids. Trimming shortened V by 0 bases and J by 7 bases, and 17 bases separated the two germline ends. Here the CDR3 DNA reads TGTGCCAGCAGCTTGGGCGGGACTGCTCGTAGCCAGCCCCAGCATTTT. Translation: CASSLGGTARSQPQHF.

There are a few counts of this clone. The chain recombines TRBV7-6 with TRBJ2-6; TRBD1 might be the D (6 bases). Germline V gene lookup returns CDR1 SGHVS and CDR2 FNYEAQ. V was cut by 5 bases and J by 0 bases, with 8 bases left in between. This CDR3 spans 15 amino acids. CDR3 coding DNA: TGTGCCAGCAGCAGAGGGGGCTCTGGGGCCAACGTCCTGACTTTC. Encoded protein: CASSRGGSGANVLTF. Combining the CDR3 with reference TRBV7-6 and TRBJ2-6 gives the whole variable domain GAGVSQSPRYKVTKRGQDVALRCDPISGHVSLYWYRQALGQGPEFLTYFNYEAQQDKSGLPNDRFSAERPEGSISTLTIQRTEQRDSAMYRCASSRGGSGANVLTFGAGSRLTVL.

V and J are TRBV10-3 and TRBJ1-2; D is possibly TRBD1 (6 bases). There are 14 residues in the CDR3. Trimming left V 6 bases short and J 1 base short, with 12 bases between. CDR1 is ENHRY, CDR2 SYGVKD, per germline. In DNA form, the CDR3 reads TGTGCCATCAGGGACAGCCTCAATAACTATGGCTACACCTTC. Amino acids: CAIRDSLNNYGYTF.